This paragraph covers one T cell receptor (beta chain) sequence. Sequencing was performed with immunoSEQ multiplex PCR; in TCRdb, only in-frame clones are kept and a portion is missing. The table shows roughly 320,000 clones, with approximately 85% occurring only once. The data were taken from a study of blood T cell repertoires in COVID-19. Per germline, CDR1 SGHRS and CDR2 YFSETQ. This CDR3 has 14 amino acids. Trimming removed 1 base at V and 5 bases at J, with 9 bases between. Sequencing used peripheral blood. This receptor was identified in a human donor in a cohort sampled during active COVID-19. The chain is built from TRBV5-1 and TRBJ2-2, with D possibly TRBD1 on 6 matching bases. The CDR3 sequence is CASSLIQGTGELFF. The DNA for the CDR3 is TGCGCCAGCAGCTTGATACAGGGAACCGGGGAGCTGTTTTTT. Complete variable domain (other parts from reference TRBV5-1 and TRBJ2-2): KAGVTQTPRYLIKTRGQQVTLSCSPISGHRSVSWYQQTPGQGLQFLFEYFSETQRNKGNFPGRFSGRQFSNSRSEMNVSTLELGDSALYLCASSLIQGTGELFFGEGSRLTVL.